This T cell receptor (beta chain) was found in a study of tumor and adjacent non-tumor tissue in lung cancer. Trimming removed 7 bases from V and 5 bases from J; junction bases left unmatched: 7. CDR3 length: 14 residues. Per germline, CDR1 SQVTM and CDR2 ANQGSEA. RNA was extracted from bulk tissue without any cell sorting. The library came from three nested PCR rounds adapted from ARM-PCR protocols. TCRdb redid the calling of the multiplex PCR reads with MiXCR, one entry per CDR3 protein. Of more than 90,000 distinct CDR3 sequences in the sample, less than 80% were seen once. The receptor was isolated from a man aged 60 to 75 with non-small cell lung cancer. The rearrangement links TRBV29-1 to TRBJ2-1; TRBD2 agrees at 11 bases. Sequences were obtained from lung tumor tissue. CDR3 nucleotides: TGCAGCGCCGAAGTGGGACTAGCGGACAATGAGCAGTTCTTC. This gives the protein CSAEVGLADNEQFF.